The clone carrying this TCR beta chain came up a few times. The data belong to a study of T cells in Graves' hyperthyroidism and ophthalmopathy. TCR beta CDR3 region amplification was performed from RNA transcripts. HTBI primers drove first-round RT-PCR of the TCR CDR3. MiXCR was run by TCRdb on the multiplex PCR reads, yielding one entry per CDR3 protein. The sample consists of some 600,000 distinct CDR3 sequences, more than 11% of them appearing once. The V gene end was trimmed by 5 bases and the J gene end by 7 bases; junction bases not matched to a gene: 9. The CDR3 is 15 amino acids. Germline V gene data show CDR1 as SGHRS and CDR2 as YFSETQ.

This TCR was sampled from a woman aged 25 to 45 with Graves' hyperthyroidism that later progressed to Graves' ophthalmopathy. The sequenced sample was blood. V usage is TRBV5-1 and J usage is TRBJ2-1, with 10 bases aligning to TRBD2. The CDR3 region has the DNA TGCGCCAGCAGATCACCTAGCGGGAGTAGAAATGAGCAGTTCTTC. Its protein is CASRSPSGSRNEQFF.